These 5 T cell receptor beta chains were sequenced from one sample in a study of human T cells and chemical hapten exposure. TCRdb fed the RACE reads into MiXCR, producing one record per CDR3 protein. This table holds about 84,000 distinct CDR3 sequences, 10% found once. As to time point: patch test 2, 6 weeks after DPC sensitization. Regarding treatment: therapeutic diphenylcyclopropenone sensitization with weekly scalp DPC. Here the sequenced sample was whole blood, taken in connection with sensitization to the hapten diphenylcyclopropenone (DPC). The receptors derive from a woman aged 50 to 60 with alopecia areata. Some clones in this sample may be carry-over from other donors' samples.

This clonotype has more than one count but fewer than ten. The rearrangement joins TRBV7-2 to TRBJ1-4, with D tentatively TRBD1 (5 bases). V lost 1 base, J lost 3 bases, and 12 bases lay in between. Germline CDR1 is SGHTA and CDR2 is FQGNSA. The CDR3 runs 16 residues. The DNA of the CDR3 is TGTGCCAGCAGCTTAGGTCCGGGGCGGGCTAATGAAAAACTGTTTTTT. Translation: CASSLGPGRANEKLFF.

This chain joins TRBV6-6 and TRBJ2-3, with D perhaps matching TRBD2 (5 bases). Between the trimmed V and J ends, which lost 10 bases and 3 bases, there was a span of 17 bases. Germline CDR1 MNHNY, CDR2 SVGAGI (reference sequence). The CDR3 runs to 14 residues. In DNA, the CDR3 is TGTGCCACCTTAGGACTCCTTTCGACAGATACGCAGTATTTT. It is translated as CATLGLLSTDTQYF.

The table lists this clonotype with many counts. This rearrangement joins TRBV6-5 to TRBJ2-1; 7 positions agree with TRBD2. The CDR3 is 15 residues long. Germline values: CDR1 MNHEY, CDR2 SVGAGI. The V gene end was trimmed by 3 bases and the J gene end by 4 bases; junction bases not matched to a gene: 6. The DNA of the CDR3 is TGTGCCAGCAGTTATATGCGGGAGTGGTACAATGAGCAGTTCTTC. Protein sequence: CASSYMREWYNEQFF.

This clonotype occurred many times. This chain joins TRBV19 and TRBJ1-5; no firm D call. Germline values: CDR1 LNHDA, CDR2 SQIVND (reference sequence). V lost 6 bases, J lost 3 bases, and 12 bases lay in between. CDR3 size: 14 residues. CDR3 protein: CASRTHNPNQPQHF. Here the CDR3 DNA reads TGTGCCAGTAGAACACACAACCCCAATCAGCCCCAGCATTTT.

This clonotype was seen repeatedly, ten times or more. V and J are TRBV20-1 and TRBJ2-1, with 8 positions matching TRBD1. The ends lost 6 bases at V and 4 bases at J; junction bases unmatched: 8. The CDR3 has 14 amino acids. Germline lookup yields CDR1 DFQATT and CDR2 SNEGSKA (reference sequence). The CDR3 bases are TGCAGTGCGGCAGGACAGGGTTCGTACAATGAGCAGTTCTTC. It encodes CSAAGQGSYNEQFF.